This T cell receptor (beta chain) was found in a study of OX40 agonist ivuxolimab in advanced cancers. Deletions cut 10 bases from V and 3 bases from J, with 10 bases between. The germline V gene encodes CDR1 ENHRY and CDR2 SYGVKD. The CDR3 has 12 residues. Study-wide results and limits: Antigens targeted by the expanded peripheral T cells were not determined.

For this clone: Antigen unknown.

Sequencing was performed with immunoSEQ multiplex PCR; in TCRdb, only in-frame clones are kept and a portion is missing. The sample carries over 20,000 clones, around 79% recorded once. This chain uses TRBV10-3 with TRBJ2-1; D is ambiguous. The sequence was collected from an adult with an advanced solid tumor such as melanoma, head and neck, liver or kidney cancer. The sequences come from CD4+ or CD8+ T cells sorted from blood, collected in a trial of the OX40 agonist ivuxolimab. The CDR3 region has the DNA TGTGCCACCGTAGACAACTACAATGAGCAGTTCTTC. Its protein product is CATVDNYNEQFF.